The 28 T cell receptor beta chains below were found in one sample sequenced in a study of T cell clonality in common variable immunodeficiency. Generated by immunoSEQ multiplex PCR, the TCRdb table keeps only in-frame clones and is missing some. The sample contains over 30,000 clones, none of them singletons. Input material: peripheral blood mononuclear cells. Every receptor here comes from a person aged 18-70 years in good health.

This clone was counted many times. The observed sequence ends 3 residues before the CDR3 terminus, with the missing tail filled in from the germline J gene. This sequence joins TRBV20-1 and TRBJ2-1, with D possibly being TRBD1 (5 bases). The germline V and J ends were trimmed by 0 bases and 8 bases, with 11 bases remaining between them. The CDR3 is made up of 13 amino acids. CDR1 is DFQATT, CDR2 SNEGSKA, per germline (reference sequence). CDR3 DNA, as far as it was read: TGCAGTGCTAGAGAAGGGGCTCTCGATGAG. Its translation is CSAREGALDE. The complete CDR3 sequence is CSAREGALDEQFF.

This clone appeared many times. With the read ending 3 residues before the CDR3 end, the germline J gene is used to fill in that end. The chain recombines TRBV4-2 with TRBJ1-1, with no clear D. The CDR3 totals 13 residues. V gave up 3 bases and J gave up 6 bases, with 11 bases separating them. Looked up from germline, CDR1 is LGHNA and CDR2 is YNFKEQ. The CDR3 reads CASSQTRVAEAFF. CDR3 DNA, as far as it was read: TGTGCCAGCAGCCAGACCCGGGTCGCTGAA.

There are many counts of this clone. The read stops 3 residues short of the end of the CDR3; the missing end is completed from the germline J gene. This chain links TRBV20-1 with TRBJ2-6; no clear D gene. The CDR3 loop spans 13 amino acids. Germline loops: CDR1 DFQATT, CDR2 SNEGSKA (reference sequence). V was clipped by 3 bases and J by 4 bases, with 7 bases between them. The CDR3 DNA, read in part, is TGCAGTGCTAGGCGAACCGGGGCCAACGTC. Amino acids: CSARRTGANV. The complete CDR3 reads CSARRTGANVLTF.

In its sample, this clone was seen many times. From the germline J gene comes the end of the CDR3, since the read stops 3 residues before it. The gene calls are TRBV5-1 and TRBJ1-2; D is uncertain. V was cut by 4 bases and J by 2 bases, with 12 bases left in between. This CDR3 has 14 amino acids. Per germline, CDR1 SGHRS and CDR2 YFSETQ. This CDR3 reads CASSPVGSNYGYTF. The part of the CDR3 DNA that was read is TGCGCCAGCAGCCCGGTGGGCTCAAACTATGGC.

This clone showed up many times. Coverage ceases 3 residues before the CDR3 finishes, and the germline J gene fills in the end. The chain recombines TRBV14 with TRBJ1-1; the D is unclear. The ends were cut back, 5 bases at V and 3 bases at J, with 16 bases in the middle. The germline CDR1 and CDR2 sequences are SGHDN and FVKESK. The length of the CDR3 is 15 residues. CDR3 sequence: CASSSDAPRDTEAFF. CDR3 bases read: TGTGCCAGCAGCTCAGACGCCCCTCGGGACACTGAA.

This clone was counted many times. The CDR3 extends 3 residues past the end of the read, so its final part is completed from the germline J gene. This sequence joins TRBV28 and TRBJ2-3, with TRBD2 matching over 9 bases. Trimming removed 4 bases from V and 8 bases from J; junction bases left unmatched: 19. The CDR3 has 18 amino acids. The germline gives CDR1 MDHEN, CDR2 SYDVKM. The CDR3 reads CASSSTRTSVSHMGTQYF. The DNA read from the CDR3 is TGTGCCAGCAGTTCTACCCGGACTAGCGTATCGCACATGGGTACG.

This clone was counted ten times or more. The read ends 3 residues before the CDR3 terminus; that terminus is restored from the germline J gene. The gene calls are TRBV6-2 or TRBV6-3 and TRBJ1-2, with D unresolved. The germline gives CDR1 MNHEY, CDR2 SVGEGT. This CDR3 is 11 amino acids long. V was clipped by 4 bases and J by 7 bases, with 7 bases between them. The CDR3 bases that were read are TGTGCCAGCAGTTCCCGGGGTGGC. Translation: CASSSRGG. The CDR3 reads in full as CASSSRGGYTF.

This clone has a count of ten or more. The read ends 3 residues before the CDR3 terminus; that terminus is restored from the germline J gene. V usage is TRBV5-4 and J usage is TRBJ2-3, with 11 bases that match TRBD2. The germline V gene has CDR1 SGHNT and CDR2 YYREEE (reference sequence). The V segment lost 3 bases and the J segment 1 base; nucleotides outside the gene matches: 4. The CDR3 runs to 16 residues. The CDR3 protein is CASSSLLAGGTDTQYF. CDR3 DNA, as far as it was read: TGTGCCAGCAGCTCCCTACTAGCGGGGGGCACAGATACG.

This clone was found many times. The read stops 3 residues short of the end of the CDR3; the missing end is completed from the germline J gene. This sample includes further DNA sequences coding for the same CDR3. This chain joins TRBV5-6 and TRBJ2-2; D not certain. CDR1 and CDR2 (germline): SGHDT, YYEEEE. The CDR3 is 11 amino acids. Trimming pared 2 bases from V and 6 bases from J, leaving 2 bases between. The CDR3 bases that were read are TGTGCCAGCAGCTTCTCCGGGGAG. It yields the protein CASSFSGE. The whole CDR3 region reads CASSFSGELFF.

This clone was counted only a few times. The missing CDR3 end, 3 residues past where the read stops, is filled in from the germline J gene. V is TRBV5-1 and J is TRBJ2-4; possible D gene TRBD1, 6 bases. The CDR3 consists of 14 residues. Germline V lookup: CDR1 SGHRS, CDR2 YFSETQ. The CDR3 DNA, read in part, is TGCGCCAGCAGCTCACTCCTACAGGGATATGGT. Its translation: CASSSLLQGYG. The full CDR3 protein is CASSSLLQGYGQYF.

Turning to this clone: Coverage ceases 3 residues before the CDR3 finishes, and the germline J gene fills in the end. The chain links TRBV30 to TRBJ1-2, with D unresolved. Germline CDR1 and CDR2: GTSNPN and SVGIG (reference sequence). This CDR3 contains 15 residues. CDR3 DNA, as far as it was read: TGTGCCGGTCCCGTGGGAGCGGGAGGTCGGAATGAC. Encoded protein: CAGPVGAGGRND. The whole CDR3 protein is CAGPVGAGGRNDYTF.

This clone came up many times. The sequenced CDR3 bases are TGTGCCAGCAGCTTACCGGGCACAGATACG. Its translation: CASSLPGTDT. The complete CDR3 protein is CASSLPGTDTQYF. The V and J genes are TRBV11-2 and TRBJ2-3; D call uncertain. The read stops 3 residues short of the end of the CDR3; the missing end is completed from the germline J gene. The CDR3 covers 13 residues. V lost 2 bases and J lost 1, with 4 bases in between. CDR1 and CDR2 (germline): SGHAT, FQNNGV.

In this sample, this clone turned up many times. Read data end 3 residues before the CDR3 end; the end is taken from the germline J gene. The V call is TRBV19, the J call TRBJ1-1, with no clear D. Germline-derived CDR1 and CDR2 are LNHDA and SQIVND (reference sequence). V was cut by 5 bases and J by 6 bases, with 10 bases left in between. The CDR3 is 12 residues long. The sequenced part of the CDR3 DNA is TGTGCCAGTAGTCCCCGCGGCCCTGAA. The encoded protein is CASSPRGPE. The CDR3 as a whole reads CASSPRGPEAFF.

Many counts were recorded for this clone. The CDR3 goes on 3 residues after the read ends, and that part is filled in from the germline J gene. V usage is TRBV19 and J usage is TRBJ1-2, with unresolved D. Germline CDR1 and CDR2: LNHDA and SQIVND (reference sequence). The CDR3 length is 12 residues. Trimming cost V 5 bases and J 4 bases, with 8 bases left between them. The sequenced CDR3 bases are TGTGCCAGTAGTGAACAGTTCTATGGC. It yields the protein CASSEQFYG. The whole CDR3 protein is CASSEQFYGYTF.

Ten or more counts support this clone. The read terminates 3 residues ahead of where the CDR3 ends, so the germline J gene completes it. The chain links TRBV5-4 to TRBJ2-4, with TRBD2 identical over 8 bases. After removal of 7 bases from V and 3 bases from J, the junction contained 6 bases not matched to a gene. The CDR3 runs 14 residues. Germline CDR1 reads SGHNT; CDR2 reads YYREEE (reference sequence). CDR3 DNA (partial): TGTGCCAGCCGGGGGGGGGATGACAAAAACATT. It translates to CASRGGDDKNI. The entire CDR3 reads CASRGGDDKNIQYF.

This clone was picked up many times. Coverage ceases 3 residues before the CDR3 finishes, and the germline J gene fills in the end. The chain carries TRBV20-1 and TRBJ2-1; D possibly corresponds to TRBD2 (6 bases). The CDR3 has 13 residues. Germline CDR1 reads DFQATT; CDR2 reads SNEGSKA (reference sequence). V shed 5 bases and J shed 3 bases, with 11 bases lying between them. Partial CDR3 DNA: TGCAGTGCTCCGGGGGACCTCTACAATGAG. Translating gives CSAPGDLYNE. The entire CDR3 protein reads CSAPGDLYNEQFF.

The table lists this clone with many counts. The read comes to an end 3 residues before the CDR3 does, leaving the germline J gene to fill in the end. J is TRBJ2-7 and V is TRBV6-2 or TRBV6-3, with D perhaps matching TRBD1 or TRBD2 (7 bases each). Germline loops: CDR1 MNHEY, CDR2 SVGEGT. This CDR3 region has 14 residues. V lost 5 bases and J lost 3, with 14 bases in between. The part of the CDR3 DNA that was read is TGTGCCAGCAGTCACAGGGGAGGGGGCTACGAG. Residues: CASSHRGGGYE. The entire CDR3 protein is CASSHRGGGYEQYF.

This clone was observed many times. The CDR3 is cut off 3 residues early in the read; its end comes from the germline J gene. The chain has TRBV19 and TRBJ2-2; tentative D call: TRBD1 (5 bases). The CDR3 extends over 15 amino acids. V shed 4 bases and J shed 1 base, with 10 bases lying between them. The V gene's germline CDR1 is LNHDA and CDR2 SQIVND (reference sequence). The CDR3 DNA, read in part, is TGTGCCAGTAGTAAGGGGTCCCGGAACACCGGGGAG. This gives the protein CASSKGSRNTGE. The whole CDR3 protein reads CASSKGSRNTGELFF.

This clone was seen repeatedly, ten times or more. The read comes to an end 3 residues before the CDR3 does, leaving the germline J gene to fill in the end. The rearrangement uses TRBV19 and TRBJ2-7; D is ambiguous. The CDR3 totals 13 residues. Germline CDR1 is LNHDA and CDR2 is SQIVND (reference sequence). V lost 3 bases to trimming and J lost 6 bases, with 12 bases between them. The CDR3 loop is CASSMVLPGEQYF. The CDR3 bases that were read are TGTGCCAGTAGTATGGTTCTCCCAGGCGAG.

This clone was seen at least ten times. The observed sequence ends 3 residues before the CDR3 terminus, with the missing tail filled in from the germline J gene. The chain joins TRBV5-1 to TRBJ1-1, with 8 bases identical to TRBD1. The CDR3 length is 16 residues. Unmatched junction bases numbered 8, after V lost 4 bases and J lost 0 bases. The germline V gene encodes CDR1 SGHRS and CDR2 YFSETQ. The CDR3 DNA, read in part, is TGCGCCAGCAGCCCCGGACAGGGTCTCATGAACACTGAA. This gives the protein CASSPGQGLMNTE. The whole CDR3 protein reads CASSPGQGLMNTEAFF.

This clone was recorded at least ten times. Sequencing ends 3 residues short of the CDR3 end; the germline J gene provides the rest. The gene calls are TRBV5-4 and TRBJ2-3; D is unclear. Germline-derived CDR1 and CDR2 are SGHNT and YYREEE (reference sequence). This CDR3 contains 12 residues. Trimming removed 3 bases at V and 2 bases at J, with 4 bases between. The sequenced CDR3 bases are TGTGCCAGCAGCTCCTCCACAGATACG. Its protein is CASSSSTDT. The whole CDR3 region reads CASSSSTDTQYF.

This clone was seen ten or more times. CDR3 DNA (partial): TGTGCCAGCAGTTTGTCCCTCCAGCGGACC. Translated: CASSLSLQRT. The whole CDR3 protein is CASSLSLQRTQYF. The chain joins TRBV12-3 or TRBV12-4 to TRBJ2-5; D gene uncertain. The CDR3 extends 3 residues past the end of the read, so its final part is completed from the germline J gene. CDR3 size: 13 residues. V shed 3 bases and J shed 7 bases, with 12 bases lying between them.

This clone was detected many times. The read finishes 3 residues shy of the CDR3 end, and the germline J gene is used to complete it. The chain uses TRBV5-4 and TRBJ2-3; 7 positions agree with TRBD2. CDR1 SGHNT and CDR2 YYREEE come from the germline V gene (reference sequence). The CDR3 has 15 amino acids. V dropped 3 bases and J dropped 2; count of bases not matched to a gene: 6. The CDR3 loop is CASSWASGNTDTQYF. The part of the CDR3 DNA that was read is TGTGCCAGCAGCTGGGCCAGCGGGAACACAGATACG.

This clone was seen many times. The CDR3 goes on 3 residues after the read ends, and that part is filled in from the germline J gene. The V and J genes are TRBV4-2 and TRBJ1-3, with no clear D. V was cut by 2 bases and J by 0 bases, with 14 bases left in between. The CDR3 extends over 17 amino acids. The germline V gene has CDR1 LGHNA and CDR2 YNFKEQ. The sequenced CDR3 bases are TGTGCCAGCAGCCAAAGGTGGGCGAGTGTCTCTGGAAACACC. This codes for CASSQRWASVSGNT. In full, the CDR3 is CASSQRWASVSGNTIYF.

At least ten counts were recorded for this clone. Read sequence stops 3 residues before the CDR3 end, and the germline J gene provides the missing end. The V gene is TRBV29-1, the J gene TRBJ2-3; D might be TRBD2 (6 bases). The CDR3 has 12 amino acids. Per germline, CDR1 SQVTM and CDR2 ANQGSEA. Trimming removed 0 bases from V and 6 bases from J, with 7 bases in between. CDR3 DNA (partial): TGCAGCGTTGAAGATGGGGGGGATACG. It is translated as CSVEDGGDT. The entire CDR3 reads CSVEDGGDTQYF.

This clone was seen at least ten times. Coverage ceases 3 residues before the CDR3 finishes, and the germline J gene fills in the end. This sequence joins TRBV11-2 and TRBJ2-1; no definite D call. The CDR3 has 14 amino acids. V dropped 5 bases and J dropped 5 bases, with 13 bases sitting between them. In germline, CDR1 is SGHAT, CDR2 FQNNGV. The CDR3 is CASSHGLGNNEQFF. The covered CDR3 bases are TGTGCCAGCAGCCATGGGCTTGGAAACAATGAG. Full variable domain (missing parts from reference TRBV11-2 and TRBJ2-1): EAGVAQSPRYKIIEKRQSVAFWCNPISGHATLYWYQQILGQGPKLLIQFQNNGVVDDSQLPKDRFSAERLKGVDSTLKIQPAKLEDSAVYLCASSHGLGNNEQFFGPGTRLTVL.

This clone was observed many times. The read ends 3 residues shy of where the CDR3 ends; the end is completed using the germline J gene. The chain joins TRBV9 to TRBJ1-4; 8 bases fit TRBD1. The J segment lost 5 bases and the V segment lost 3 bases, leaving 6 bases of the junction unmatched. The germline gives CDR1 SGDLS, CDR2 YYNGEE. This CDR3 spans 15 amino acids. This CDR3 reads CASSAGTGGNEKLFF. CDR3 DNA (partial): TGTGCCAGCAGCGCAGGGACAGGTGGAAATGAAAAA.

This clone showed up many times. The read stops 3 residues short of the end of the CDR3; the missing end is completed from the germline J gene. The chain is built from TRBV19 and TRBJ1-1, with 9 positions matching TRBD1. The CDR3 runs 17 residues. After removal of 4 bases from V and 5 bases from J, the junction contained 14 bases not matched to a gene. CDR1 is LNHDA, CDR2 SQIVND, per germline (reference sequence). The sequenced CDR3 bases are TGTGCCAGTAGTAACCCGGGACAGGGCGGTTTAGGGACTGAA. Protein product: CASSNPGQGGLGTE. The full-length CDR3 reads as CASSNPGQGGLGTEAFF. Supplemented by reference TRBV19 and TRBJ1-1, the full variable domain reads DGGITQSPKYLFRKEGQNVTLSCEQNLNHDAMYWYRQDPGQGLRLIYYSQIVNDFQKGDIAEGYSVSREKKESFPLTVTSAQKNPTAFYLCASSNPGQGGLGTEAFFGQGTRLTVV.